This T cell receptor beta chain was profiled in a study of shared T cell receptors in the human thymus. This clone appeared a single time. The data were produced by immunoSEQ multiplex PCR, yet TCRdb's version contains in-frame clones alone and is incomplete. This sample yields about 380,000 clones, of which about 95% are seen a single time; approximately 0.02% belongs to the top ten. This sequence was found in a human donor. Input material: thymocytes.

CDR3 nucleotide sequence: TGTGCCAGCAGCTTAAGGCGGACTAACTATGGCTACACCTTC. Translation: CASSLRRTNYGYTF. The genes are TRBV13 and TRBJ1-2; no clear D gene. Per germline, CDR1 PRHDT and CDR2 FYEKMQ (reference sequence). V shed 2 bases and J shed 0 bases, with 7 bases lying between them. This CDR3 region has 14 residues.